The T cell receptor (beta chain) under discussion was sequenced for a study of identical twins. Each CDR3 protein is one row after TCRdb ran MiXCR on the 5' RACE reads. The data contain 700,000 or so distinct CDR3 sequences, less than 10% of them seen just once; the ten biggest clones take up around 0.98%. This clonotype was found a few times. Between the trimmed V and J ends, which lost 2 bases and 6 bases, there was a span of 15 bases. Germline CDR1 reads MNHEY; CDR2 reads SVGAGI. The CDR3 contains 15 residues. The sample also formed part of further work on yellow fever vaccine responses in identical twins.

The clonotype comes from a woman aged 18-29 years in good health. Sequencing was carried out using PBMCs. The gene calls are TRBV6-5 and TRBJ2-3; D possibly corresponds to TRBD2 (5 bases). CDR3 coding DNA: TGTGCCAGCAGTTACGCCCGGGGAGTGACGGATACGCAGTATTTT. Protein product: CASSYARGVTDTQYF.